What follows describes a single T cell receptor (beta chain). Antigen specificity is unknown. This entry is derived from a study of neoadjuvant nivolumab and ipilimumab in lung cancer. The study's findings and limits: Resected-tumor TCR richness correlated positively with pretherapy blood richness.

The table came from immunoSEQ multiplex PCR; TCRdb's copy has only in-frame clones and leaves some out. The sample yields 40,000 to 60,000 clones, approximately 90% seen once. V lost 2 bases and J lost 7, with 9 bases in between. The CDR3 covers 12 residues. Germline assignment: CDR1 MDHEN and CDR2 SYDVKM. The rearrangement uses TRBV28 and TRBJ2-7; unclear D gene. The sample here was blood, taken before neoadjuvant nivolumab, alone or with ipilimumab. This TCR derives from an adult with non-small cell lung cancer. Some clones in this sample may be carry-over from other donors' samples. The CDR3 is CASSLAPREQYF. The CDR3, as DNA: TGTGCCAGCAGTTTAGCCCCCCGGGAGCAGTACTTC.